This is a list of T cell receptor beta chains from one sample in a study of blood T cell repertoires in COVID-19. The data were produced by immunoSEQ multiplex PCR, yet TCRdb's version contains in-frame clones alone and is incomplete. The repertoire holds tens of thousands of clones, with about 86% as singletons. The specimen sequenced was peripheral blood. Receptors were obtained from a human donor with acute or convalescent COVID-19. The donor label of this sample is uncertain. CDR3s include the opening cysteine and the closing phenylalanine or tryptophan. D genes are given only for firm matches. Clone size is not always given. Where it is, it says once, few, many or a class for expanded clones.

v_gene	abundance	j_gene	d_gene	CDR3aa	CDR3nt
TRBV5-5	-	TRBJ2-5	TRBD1	CASSYPGGGKTQYF	TGTGCCAGCAGCTACCCAGGGGGCGGGAAGACCCAGTACTTC
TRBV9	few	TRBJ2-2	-	CASSPLAGELFF	TGTGCCAGCAGCCCCCTTGCCGGGGAGCTGTTTTTT
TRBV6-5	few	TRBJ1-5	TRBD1	CASRPDRDNQPQHF	TGTGCCAGCAGGCCAGACAGGGACAATCAGCCCCAGCATTTT
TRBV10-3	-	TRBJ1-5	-	CAISDRGADQPQHF	TGTGCCATCAGTGACAGGGGTGCGGATCAGCCCCAGCATTTT
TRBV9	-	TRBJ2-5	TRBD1	CASSGTGTGRTETQYF	TGTGCCAGCAGTGGAACCGGGACAGGGAGGACAGAGACCCAGTACTTC
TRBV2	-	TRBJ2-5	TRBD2	CASSESGGTFQETQYF	TGTGCCAGCAGTGAATCGGGGGGTACCTTTCAAGAGACCCAGTACTTC
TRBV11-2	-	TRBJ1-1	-	CASSLNTGGWTEAFF	TGTGCCAGCAGCCTGAACACGGGAGGTTGGACTGAAGCTTTCTTT
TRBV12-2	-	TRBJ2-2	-	CASRLAPLAVNTGELFF	TGTGCAAGTCGCTTAGCCCCCCTAGCGGTGAACACCGGGGAGCTGTTTTTT
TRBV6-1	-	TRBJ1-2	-	CASSDYSGYTF	TGTGCCAGCAGTGATTATTCTGGCTACACCTTC
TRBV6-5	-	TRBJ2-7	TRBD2	CATKPGLAVYEQYF	TGTGCCACCAAGCCGGGACTAGCGGTCTACGAGCAGTACTTC
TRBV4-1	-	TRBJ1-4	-	CASSQDRGEKLFF	TGCGCCAGCAGCCAAGACAGGGGTGAAAAACTGTTTTTT
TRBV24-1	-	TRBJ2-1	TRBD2	CATSVSGRSRNEQFF	TGTGCCACCAGTGTGAGCGGGAGGTCACGCAATGAGCAGTTCTTC
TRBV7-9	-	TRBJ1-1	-	CASSLVVNTEAFF	TGTGCCAGCAGCTTAGTAGTGAACACTGAAGCTTTCTTT
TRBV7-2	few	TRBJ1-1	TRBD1	CASSSPISNRGRGTEAFF	TGTGCCAGCAGCTCACCGATATCAAACAGGGGAAGGGGCACTGAAGCTTTCTTT
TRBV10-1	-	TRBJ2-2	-	CASSEAAPSSSNTGELFF	TGCGCCAGCAGTGAAGCCGCTCCCTCGAGCTCGAACACCGGGGAGCTGTTTTTT
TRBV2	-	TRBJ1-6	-	CASSRESSYNSPLHF	TGTGCCAGCAGTCGGGAGAGCTCCTATAATTCACCCCTCCACTTT
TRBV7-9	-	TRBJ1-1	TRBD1	CASSPWTGVNTEAFF	TGTGCCAGCAGCCCCTGGACAGGGGTGAACACTGAAGCTTTCTTT
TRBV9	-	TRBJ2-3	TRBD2	CASSAERGLAGTDTQYF	TGTGCCAGCAGCGCCGAAAGGGGACTAGCGGGCACAGATACGCAGTATTTT
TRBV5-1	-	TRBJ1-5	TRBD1	CASSEQGGNQPQHF	TGCGCCAGCAGCGAACAGGGGGGTAATCAGCCCCAGCATTTT
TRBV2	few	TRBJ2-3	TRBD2	CASSARGRAGGTDTQYF	TGTGCCAGCAGTGCTCGCGGGAGGGCCGGGGGCACAGATACGCAGTATTTT
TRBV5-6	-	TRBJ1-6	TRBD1	CASSRQGHNSPLHF	TGTGCCAGCAGCCGACAGGGACATAATTCACCCCTCCACTTT
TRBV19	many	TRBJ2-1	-	CASSTPGLTREQFF	TGTGCCAGTAGCACCCCAGGCCTTACACGAGAGCAGTTCTTC
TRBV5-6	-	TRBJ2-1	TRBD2	CASSPGGTSVNEQFF	TGTGCCAGCAGCCCCGGGGGGACTAGTGTCAATGAGCAGTTCTTC